The source of this T cell receptor beta chain is a study of blood T cell repertoires in COVID-19. The overall study: From T cells, B-cell-depleted T cells, or PBMCs came the material, which was cDNA or gDNA.

Worth noting for this clone: Other DNA sequences in this sample translate to the same CDR3.

Original handling: Reference gene primer amplification gave estimated nucleated cell counts. The table came from immunoSEQ multiplex PCR; TCRdb's copy has only in-frame clones and leaves some out. V and J calls and clone size are those listed in that table; D and trimming were worked out from the DNA. The profile covers 53,000 or so clones, with 76% appearing a single time and about 20% taken by the ten largest. This receptor was identified in a man aged 50 or older with active or convalescent COVID-19. Sample: peripheral blood.

CDR3 nucleotide sequence: TGTGCCAGCAGTTACTCGGGGGGAGATAATTCACCCCTCCACTTT. Residues: CASSYSGGDNSPLHF. The genes are TRBV6-5 and TRBJ1-6, with a possible D match to TRBD1 (5 bases). The germline CDR1 and CDR2 sequences are MNHEY and SVGAGI. V lost 0 bases and J 5 bases, leaving 8 bases between the germline ends. The CDR3 extends over 15 amino acids.